This T cell receptor (beta chain) was sequenced during a study of blood T cells in healthy people across ages. Study conclusions and caveats: Calculation of diversity from one million T cells yielded estimates considered to be underestimates.

The ends were cut back, 1 base at V and 2 bases at J, with 12 bases in the middle. The CDR3 extends over 15 amino acids. Germline-derived CDR1 and CDR2 are DFQATT and SNEGSKA (reference sequence). Primers used in a second PCR of roughly 7 to 12 cycles were a sample-barcoded 5' primer and a J-beta primer mix. Each CDR3 protein is one row after TCRdb ran MiXCR on the 5' RACE reads. The profile shows 700,000 or so distinct CDR3 sequences, 22% of them singletons. Comments on this clonotype: Antigen unknown.

The gene calls are TRBV20-1 and TRBJ2-1, with D hard to call. The TCR was taken from a man aged 70-80 years in good health. The sample consisted of blood. CDR3 bases: TGCAGTGCTAGAGGGGCACAGACGGCCTACAATGAGCAGTTCTTC. It yields the protein CSARGAQTAYNEQFF.